The 8 T cell receptor beta chains below come from one sample, sequenced in a study of T cell responses to AZD1222 COVID-19 vaccine. Clones were read by immunoSEQ multiplex PCR, and TCRdb kept only the in-frame ones, dropping some. The sample lists around 120,000 clones; more than 75% were seen once. The sample was peripheral blood, taken on day 0 of AZD1222 vaccination. The receptors come from an adult in good health.

This rearrangement joins TRBV7-2 to TRBJ1-4, with 8 positions matching TRBD1. Germline lookup yields CDR1 SGHTA and CDR2 FQGNSA. CDR3 length: 16 residues. The J segment lost 10 bases and the V segment lost 1 base, leaving 11 bases of the junction unmatched. DNA for the CDR3: TGTGCCAGCAGCTTAGACCCGACAGGGGCTAAGGGAAAACTGTTTTTT. As protein: CASSLDPTGAKGKLFF.

The genes are TRBV7-2 and TRBJ2-3; perhaps TRBD1 as D (5 bases). Germline V gives CDR1 SGHTA, CDR2 FQGNSA. The CDR3 covers 18 residues. Trimming left V 6 bases short and J 4 bases short, with 26 bases between. In DNA form, the CDR3 reads TGTGCCAGCAGTCCTGGGCCCCTGTGGACACAAAGTGCAGATACGCAGTATTTT. Translated, it gives CASSPGPLWTQSADTQYF.

This chain uses TRBV19 with TRBJ1-5; D perhaps matches TRBD1 (5 bases). The CDR3 loop spans 15 amino acids. The ends were cut back, 4 bases at V and 6 bases at J, with 16 bases in the middle. CDR1 and CDR2 from the germline V gene are LNHDA and SQIVND (reference sequence). The CDR3 nucleotides are TGTGCCAGTAGTACCTCGACAGAGGGGTCTCAGCCCCAGCATTTT. This sequence encodes CASSTSTEGSQPQHF.

V usage is TRBV3-1 (or the pseudogene TRBV3-2) and J usage is TRBJ2-5, with D unclear. V was pared by 3 bases and J by 0 bases, with 11 bases between. Germline-derived CDR1 and CDR2 are LGHDT and YNNKEL (reference sequence). The CDR3 length is 15 residues. CDR3 protein: CASSHGSGDQETQYF. In DNA form, the CDR3 reads TGTGCCAGCAGCCATGGCTCTGGGGACCAAGAGACCCAGTACTTC.

Notes on this clone: The junction shows a germline mismatch at one end, possibly a read error. The gene calls are TRBV7-9 and TRBJ2-2, with TRBD1 matching 9 bases. This CDR3 is 13 amino acids long. Per germline, CDR1 SEHNR and CDR2 FQNEAQ (reference sequence). In nucleotides, the CDR3 is TGTGCCAGCAGCCCTCAACAGGGGGCGGGCGTACTTTTT. Protein product: CASSPQQGAGVLF.

V gene TRBV9 combines with J gene TRBJ1-2; no reliable D call. The CDR3 runs 14 residues. Per germline, CDR1 SGDLS and CDR2 YYNGEE. Trimming pared 0 bases from V and 2 bases from J, leaving 8 bases between. Here the CDR3 reads CASSVVPGNYGYTF. In nucleotides, the CDR3 is TGTGCCAGCAGCGTAGTCCCGGGAAACTATGGCTACACCTTC.

The rearrangement links TRBV11-2 to TRBJ2-3; TRBD2 aligns across 10 bases. Germline lookup yields CDR1 SGHAT and CDR2 FQNNGV. The CDR3 has 17 residues. V was pared by 4 bases and J by 1 base, with 8 bases of the junction left unmatched. The CDR3 nucleotides are TGTGCCAGCAGCTGGGGGGCTAGCGGGGGTGGCACAGATACGCAGTATTTT. As protein: CASSWGASGGGTDTQYF.

V gene TRBV19 combines with J gene TRBJ2-3; 8 nucleotides align to TRBD2. Germline CDR1 reads LNHDA; CDR2 reads SQIVND (reference sequence). The CDR3 is made up of 15 amino acids. V gave up 5 bases and J gave up 4 bases; unmatched junction bases: 8. CDR3 loop: CASSPVAAGADTQYF. CDR3 DNA sequence: TGTGCCAGTAGTCCCGTGGCAGCGGGGGCAGATACGCAGTATTTT. Full variable domain (rest looked up from reference TRBV19 and TRBJ2-3): DGGITQSPKYLFRKEGQNVTLSCEQNLNHDAMYWYRQDPGQGLRLIYYSQIVNDFQKGDIAEGYSVSREKKESFPLTVTSAQKNPTAFYLCASSPVAAGADTQYFGPGTRLTVL.